What follows describes a single T cell receptor beta chain. The source of the sample is a study of blood T cell repertoires in COVID-19. For the study at large: Sources were T cells, B-cell-depleted T cells, or PBMCs; the material itself was cDNA or gDNA.

V gave up 4 bases and J gave up 1 base; unmatched junction bases: 10. The CDR3 has 17 amino acids. Germline CDR1 and CDR2: MGHDK and SYGVNS. TCRdb keeps only in-frame clones here, not all; method: immunoSEQ multiplex PCR. The table records about 14,000 clones, approximately 91% of them present only once. This sequence was found in a human donor in a cohort sampled during active COVID-19. Sequenced material: peripheral blood. V and J are TRBV25-1 and TRBJ1-3; TRBD1 aligns across 7 bases. This chain's CDR3 is CASSANSQGTSGNTIYF. CDR3 nucleotides: TGTGCCAGCAGTGCAAACTCACAGGGGACTTCTGGAAACACCATATATTTT.